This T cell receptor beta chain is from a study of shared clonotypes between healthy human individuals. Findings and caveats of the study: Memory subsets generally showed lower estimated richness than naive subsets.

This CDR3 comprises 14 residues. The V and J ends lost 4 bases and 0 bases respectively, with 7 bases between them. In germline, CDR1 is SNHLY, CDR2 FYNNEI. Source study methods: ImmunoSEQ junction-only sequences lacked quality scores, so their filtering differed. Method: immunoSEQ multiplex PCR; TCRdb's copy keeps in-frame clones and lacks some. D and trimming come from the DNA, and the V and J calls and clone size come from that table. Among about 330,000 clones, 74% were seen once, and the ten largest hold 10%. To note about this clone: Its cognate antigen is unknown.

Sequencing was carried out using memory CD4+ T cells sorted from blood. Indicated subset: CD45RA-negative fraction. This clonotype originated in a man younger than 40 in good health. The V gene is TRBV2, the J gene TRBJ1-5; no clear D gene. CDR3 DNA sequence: TGTGCCAGCAGTGTAAGCGATAGCAATCAGCCCCAGCATTTT. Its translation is CASSVSDSNQPQHF.